These 14 T cell receptor beta chains were sequenced from one sample in a study of graft-versus-host responses after intestinal transplantation listed by TCRdb under 2021. The library was prepared using the immunoSEQ multiplex PCR assay. TCRdb limited this immuneACCESS table to in-frame rearrangements with V and J called. A share of clones is missing; checked studies link under half to unresolved V genes, and the rest is unexplained. The table for this sample lists under 20,000 clones; over 35% of them were counted only once. Around 1% of the sample rests with the top ten. The time point label, as the study defines it: cells obtained before transplantation from donor or recipient. The sample in question was alloreactive CD4+ T cells from a mixed lymphocyte reaction culture, obtained before intestinal transplant. The sample's cell subset or site label is to be understood as: CFSE-low proliferating T cells sorted from roughly 6-day pre-transplant mixed lymphocyte reaction (GvH or HvG direction). These TCRs come from a human patient who received an intestinal transplant.

The chain is built from TRBV4-2 and TRBJ2-1; D gene ambiguous. The CDR3 has 9 amino acids. Germline CDR1 LGHNA, CDR2 YNFKEQ. The V gene lost 7 bases and the J gene lost 11 bases, with 6 bases spanning the gap. The CDR3 protein is CASNMKQFF. In nucleotides, the CDR3 is TGTGCCAGCAACATGAAGCAGTTCTTC.

The V and J genes are TRBV2 and TRBJ1-6; D is perhaps TRBD1 (6 bases). The CDR3 extends over 14 amino acids. Germline V CDR1 and CDR2: SNHLY, FYNNEI. V lost 4 bases and J lost 5, with 9 bases in between. CDR3 amino acids: CASSVRQDNSPLHF. The CDR3, as DNA: TGTGCCAGCAGTGTCAGACAGGATAATTCACCCCTCCACTTT.

The chain recombines TRBV5-1 with TRBJ2-7; TRBD2 is a possible D gene (5 bases). This CDR3 comprises 12 residues. V dropped 3 bases and J dropped 4 bases, with 8 bases sitting between them. In germline, CDR1 is SGHRS, CDR2 YFSETQ. The CDR3: CASSSGGYEQYF. DNA for the CDR3: TGCGCCAGCAGCTCTGGAGGTTACGAGCAGTACTTC.

The rearrangement joins TRBV11-2 to TRBJ2-2; tentatively, D is TRBD1 or TRBD2 (5 bases each). The CDR3 runs to 17 residues. Germline loops: CDR1 SGHAT, CDR2 FQNNGV. The V end lost 5 bases, the J end lost 2 bases, and 18 bases lay between the germline ends. CDR3 protein: CASSLLRGQGNTGELFF. The CDR3 nucleotides are TGTGCCAGCAGCCTACTTCGAGGGCAGGGAAACACCGGGGAGCTGTTTTTT.

The chain links TRBV10-3 to TRBJ1-5; D call uncertain. The CDR3 length is 13 residues. V lost 3 bases and J lost 11, with 14 bases in between. The V gene's germline CDR1 is ENHRY and CDR2 SYGVKD. CDR3 amino acids: CAISDQDKRAQHF. CDR3 coding DNA: TGTGCCATCAGTGACCAAGATAAAAGGGCCCAGCATTTT.

This clone occurred once. The CDR3 loop reads CASSQDFQDIQYF. CDR3 coding DNA: TGTGCCAGCAGCCAAGATTTTCAGGACATTCAGTACTTC. The chain is built from TRBV4-2 and TRBJ2-4; D is ambiguous. The CDR3 has 13 amino acids. Germline CDR1 LGHNA, CDR2 YNFKEQ. Between the trimmed V and J ends, which lost 0 bases and 8 bases, there was a span of 8 bases.

The V and J genes are TRBV5-4 and TRBJ2-1; TRBD2 is a possible D gene (5 bases). The CDR3 spans 12 residues. V dropped 2 bases and J dropped 6 bases, with 6 bases sitting between them. Germline values: CDR1 SGHNT, CDR2 YYREEE (reference sequence). The CDR3 nucleotides are TGTGCCAGCAGCTTAGGAGGCAATGAGCAGTTCTTC. Amino acids: CASSLGGNEQFF.

This clone was counted a few times. J is TRBJ2-7 and V is TRBV19, with TRBD1 as a possible D gene (6 bases). The CDR3 spans 15 residues. Germline lookup yields CDR1 LNHDA and CDR2 SQIVND (reference sequence). V was clipped by 0 bases and J by 2 bases, with 11 bases between them. The CDR3 bases are TGTGCCAGTAGTATAGAGAGGGGGTCCACCTACGAGCAGTACTTC. Its protein is CASSIERGSTYEQYF.

V and J are TRBV7-9 and TRBJ1-2, with TRBD1 as a possible D gene (6 bases). The CDR3 covers 15 residues. Per the germline V gene, CDR1 is SEHNR and CDR2 is FQNEAQ (reference sequence). The V end lost 5 bases, the J end lost 12 bases, and 25 bases lay between the germline ends. This chain's CDR3 is CASSRVRPGGGDNTF. In DNA form, the CDR3 reads TGTGCCAGCAGCCGGGTGAGGCCGGGTGGTGGGGACAACACCTTC.

This sequence joins TRBV21-1 and TRBJ2-5; the listed D gene, TRBD1, was not tested against the DNA. TRBV21-1 is given as a pseudogene. The CDR3 consists of 15 residues. CDR3 nucleotides: TGTGCACCAGGGGGAACCCGGGGACAGAAAGAGACCCAGTACTTC. The encoded protein is CAPGGTRGQKETQYF.

This chain uses TRBV5-6 with TRBJ1-2; possibly TRBD1 for D (5 bases). The V end was cut by 2 bases, the J end by 6 bases, with 14 bases between. Germline assignment: CDR1 SGHDT and CDR2 YYEEEE. This CDR3 spans 14 amino acids. The CDR3 is CASSLPLRANGYTF. The DNA for the CDR3 is TGTGCCAGCAGCTTACCGCTCAGGGCAAATGGCTACACCTTC. Full variable domain (outside the CDR3, taken from reference TRBV5-6 and TRBJ1-2): DAGVTQSPTHLIKTRGQQVTLRCSPKSGHDTVSWYQQALGQGPQFIFQYYEEEERQRGNFPDRFSGHQFPNYSSELNVNALLLGDSALYLCASSLPLRANGYTFGSGTRLTVV.

In its sample, this clone was seen a few times. The genes are TRBV19 and TRBJ1-3; TRBD1 aligns across 9 bases. J was trimmed by 1 base and V by 5 bases; bases with no gene match: 3. The V gene's germline CDR1 is LNHDA and CDR2 SQIVND (reference sequence). The CDR3 is made up of 15 amino acids. CDR3 nucleotide sequence: TGTGCCAGTAGTCTTGACAGGGGGTCTGGAAACACCATATATTTT. Encoded protein: CASSLDRGSGNTIYF. Full variable domain (rest looked up from reference TRBV19 and TRBJ1-3): DGGITQSPKYLFRKEGQNVTLSCEQNLNHDAMYWYRQDPGQGLRLIYYSQIVNDFQKGDIAEGYSVSREKKESFPLTVTSAQKNPTAFYLCASSLDRGSGNTIYFGEGSWLTVV.

A few counts support this clone. The chain combines TRBV9 with TRBJ1-2; D gene uncertain. The CDR3 runs 15 residues. Germline V gene data show CDR1 as SGDLS and CDR2 as YYNGEE. V was cut by 4 bases and J by 4 bases, with 17 bases left in between. CDR3 loop: CASSPEGSRVYGYTF. In DNA form, the CDR3 reads TGTGCCAGCAGCCCAGAAGGCTCCCGTGTCTATGGCTACACCTTC.

The rearrangement uses TRBV7-8 and TRBJ1-3; unclear D gene. Trimming stripped 1 base from V and 3 bases from J, with 4 bases between. Per the germline V gene, CDR1 is SGHVS and CDR2 is FQNEAQ. This CDR3 contains 13 residues. DNA for the CDR3: TGTGCCAGCAGCTTAGGAGGTGGAAACACCATATATTTT. Protein sequence: CASSLGGGNTIYF. Full variable domain (remainder filled in from reference TRBV7-8 and TRBJ1-3): GAGVSQSPRYKVAKRGQDVALRCDPISGHVSLFWYQQALGQGPEFLTYFQNEAQLDKSGLPSDRFFAERPEGSVSTLKIQRTQQEDSAVYLCASSLGGGNTIYFGEGSWLTVV.